These 15 T cell receptor beta chains were sequenced from one sample in a study of cytomegalovirus exposure and HLA in healthy donors. In the PCR, 60 Vbeta and 13 Jbeta primers were used. TCRdb keeps only in-frame clones here, not all; method: immunoSEQ multiplex PCR. The sample yields nearly 35,000 clones, of which the top ten take up approximately 3.6%. The specimen was PBMCs. These TCRs come from a woman aged 35 to 49 in good health and CMV-seropositive.

This chain joins TRBV30 and TRBJ2-2, with a weak D call TRBD1 (6 bases). V gave up 0 bases and J gave up 3 bases, with 11 bases separating them. The CDR3 sequence is 15 residues long. Per the germline V gene, CDR1 is GTSNPN and CDR2 is SVGIG (reference sequence). This chain's CDR3 is CAWSVPRGYTGELFF. CDR3 sequence (DNA): TGTGCCTGGAGTGTTCCCAGGGGCTACACCGGGGAGCTGTTTTTT.

The chain links TRBV29-1 to TRBJ2-3; possible D gene TRBD2, 5 bases. CDR1 SQVTM and CDR2 ANQGSEA come from the germline V gene. Trimming left V 5 bases short and J 2 bases short, with 8 bases between. The CDR3 is 12 residues long. The chain's CDR3 is CSVREHTDTQYF. CDR3 DNA: TGCAGCGTTAGGGAGCACACAGATACGCAGTATTTT.

The chain carries TRBV30 and TRBJ1-1; D ambiguous. The CDR3 is made up of 13 amino acids. V lost 0 bases to trimming and J lost 4 bases, with 9 bases between them. Germline V gives CDR1 GTSNPN, CDR2 SVGIG (reference sequence). The CDR3 DNA sequence: TGTGCCTGGAGTGTCAGTTATGGCACTGAAGCTTTCTTT. Amino acid sequence: CAWSVSYGTEAFF.

V usage is TRBV19 and J usage is TRBJ1-2, with 7 nucleotides matching TRBD1. V lost 6 bases, J lost 6 bases, and 7 bases stayed unmatched. Per the germline V gene, CDR1 is LNHDA and CDR2 is SQIVND (reference sequence). CDR3 length: 13 amino acids. CDR3: CASRSTGVHGYTF. In DNA, the CDR3 is TGTGCCAGTAGATCCACAGGGGTCCATGGCTACACCTTC.

The chain links TRBV7-3 to TRBJ1-1; 7 bases align to TRBD1. Germline V CDR1 and CDR2: SGHTA, FQGTGA. The trim removed 5 bases at V and 6 bases at J, leaving 9 bases unmatched. The CDR3 has 14 amino acids. This CDR3 reads CASSRSSGTAEAFF. The CDR3 DNA reads as TGTGCCAGCAGCCGGTCGTCTGGGACAGCTGAAGCTTTCTTT.

The chain has TRBV7-9 and TRBJ2-3, with D possibly matching TRBD1 (6 bases). Germline CDR1 reads SEHNR; CDR2 reads FQNEAQ (reference sequence). The V and J ends lost 6 bases and 0 bases respectively, with 10 bases between them. CDR3 size: 14 residues. CDR3 loop: CASSQGLSTDTQYF. The CDR3 DNA reads TGTGCCAGCAGTCAGGGGCTTAGCACAGATACGCAGTATTTT.

The V and J genes are TRBV6-6 and TRBJ2-1; TRBD2 is a possible D gene (5 bases). Germline values: CDR1 MNHNY, CDR2 SVGAGI (reference sequence). This CDR3 is built from 13 residues. V shed 7 bases and J shed 4 bases, with 11 bases lying between them. The CDR3 DNA is TGTGCCAGCAAAGCGGATATGTACAATGAGCAGTTCTTC. It specifies CASKADMYNEQFF.

The V gene is TRBV6-5, the J gene TRBJ1-1, with TRBD1 matching 7 bases. This CDR3 contains 12 residues. The trim removed 4 bases at V and 11 bases at J, leaving 7 bases unmatched. Germline CDR1 and CDR2: MNHEY and SVGAGI. As DNA, the CDR3 is TGTGCCAGCAGTTCCTACAGGGGTAATGCTTTCTTT. It specifies CASSSYRGNAFF.

The chain has TRBV19 and TRBJ1-2, with a possible D match to TRBD1 (5 bases). Germline assignment: CDR1 LNHDA and CDR2 SQIVND (reference sequence). Trimming cost V 8 bases and J 8 bases, with 12 bases left between them. The CDR3 totals 11 residues. CDR3 sequence: CASGHGRGYTF. The CDR3 region has the DNA TGTGCCAGTGGACACGGACGGGGCTACACCTTC. Combining the CDR3 with reference TRBV19 and TRBJ1-2 gives the whole variable domain DGGITQSPKYLFRKEGQNVTLSCEQNLNHDAMYWYRQDPGQGLRLIYYSQIVNDFQKGDIAEGYSVSREKKESFPLTVTSAQKNPTAFYLCASGHGRGYTFGSGTRLTVV.

The chain carries TRBV9 and TRBJ2-7; 8 nucleotides agree with TRBD2. After removal of 4 bases from V and 2 bases from J, the junction contained 20 bases not matched to a gene. CDR3 length equals 19 residues. Germline V CDR1 and CDR2: SGDLS, YYNGEE. The CDR3 here is CASSPLPGGPESRPYEQYF. The DNA for the CDR3 is TGTGCCAGCAGCCCTTTACCGGGAGGGCCCGAGTCGCGTCCCTACGAGCAGTACTTC.

The chain links TRBV18 to TRBJ1-1; 9 nucleotides agree with TRBD1. The CDR3 consists of 14 residues. J gave up 4 bases and V 3 bases, and 3 bases lay outside the gene matches. Germline CDR1 is KGHSH and CDR2 is LQKENI. The CDR3 sequence: CASSPRQGGTEAFF. The CDR3 DNA sequence: TGTGCCAGCTCACCGAGACAGGGGGGCACTGAAGCTTTCTTT.

The gene calls are TRBV9 and TRBJ2-2; 7 bases map to TRBD2. The V segment lost 0 bases and the J segment 4 bases; nucleotides outside the gene matches: 6. This CDR3 spans 16 amino acids. Germline V CDR1 and CDR2: SGDLS, YYNGEE. CDR3 DNA: TGTGCCAGCAGCGTAGAGCCGCGGGAGACCACCGGGGAGCTGTTTTTT. Its translation: CASSVEPRETTGELFF.

The chain couples TRBV29-1 to TRBJ2-7, with a tentative D call TRBD1 (6 bases). Deletions cut 2 bases from V and 6 bases from J, with 11 bases between. The CDR3 runs to 12 residues. Germline CDR1 and CDR2: SQVTM and ANQGSEA. DNA of the CDR3: TGCAGCGTTGAACTCAACAGGGCCGAGCAGTACTTC. Its protein is CSVELNRAEQYF.

The V and J genes are TRBV29-1 and TRBJ2-3, with a possible D match to TRBD1 (6 bases). The CDR3 extends over 13 amino acids. Trimming removed 3 bases from V and 2 bases from J, with 9 bases in between. CDR1 is SQVTM, CDR2 ANQGSEA, per germline. The CDR3: CSVDRGATDTQYF. The CDR3 DNA reads as TGCAGCGTTGACAGGGGTGCCACAGATACGCAGTATTTT.

The chain joins TRBV28 to TRBJ2-7; 11 bases line up with TRBD2. The germline V gene encodes CDR1 MDHEN and CDR2 SYDVKM. The CDR3 sequence is 16 residues long. V trimming: 10 bases; J trimming: 2 bases; junction bases outside the gene matches: 13. CDR3 region: CATRSVAGGSPYEQYF. The CDR3 DNA sequence: TGTGCCACCAGATCCGTAGCGGGAGGGAGTCCCTACGAGCAGTACTTC.